The clone carrying this T cell receptor beta chain was seen just once. Its specificity is unknown. This entry is derived from a study of T cells in Graves' hyperthyroidism and ophthalmopathy. Overall study results and limits: Before onset, ophthalmopathy was predicted by the model a median roughly six months earlier.

This CDR3 is built from 14 residues. Per the germline V gene, CDR1 is KGHSH and CDR2 is LQKENI. The V end lost 1 base, the J end lost 0 bases, and 3 bases lay between the germline ends. Template material for amplifying TCR beta CDR3 regions consisted of RNA transcripts. The TCR CDR3 first-round RT-PCR relied on the HTBI primer set. TCRdb used MiXCR to reprocess the multiplex PCR reads, holding one entry per CDR3 protein. Here the sample spans about 570,000 distinct CDR3 sequences, around 46% being singletons. This chain connects TRBV18 to TRBJ2-2; no clear D gene. The sample was peripheral blood or thyroid tissue (not recorded which). The clonotype originates from an adult woman with Graves' disease, either hyperthyroidism or ophthalmopathy (not recorded which). In DNA, the CDR3 is TGTGCCAGCTCACCACAGCCGAACACCGGGGAGCTGTTTTTT. Its translation: CASSPQPNTGELFF.